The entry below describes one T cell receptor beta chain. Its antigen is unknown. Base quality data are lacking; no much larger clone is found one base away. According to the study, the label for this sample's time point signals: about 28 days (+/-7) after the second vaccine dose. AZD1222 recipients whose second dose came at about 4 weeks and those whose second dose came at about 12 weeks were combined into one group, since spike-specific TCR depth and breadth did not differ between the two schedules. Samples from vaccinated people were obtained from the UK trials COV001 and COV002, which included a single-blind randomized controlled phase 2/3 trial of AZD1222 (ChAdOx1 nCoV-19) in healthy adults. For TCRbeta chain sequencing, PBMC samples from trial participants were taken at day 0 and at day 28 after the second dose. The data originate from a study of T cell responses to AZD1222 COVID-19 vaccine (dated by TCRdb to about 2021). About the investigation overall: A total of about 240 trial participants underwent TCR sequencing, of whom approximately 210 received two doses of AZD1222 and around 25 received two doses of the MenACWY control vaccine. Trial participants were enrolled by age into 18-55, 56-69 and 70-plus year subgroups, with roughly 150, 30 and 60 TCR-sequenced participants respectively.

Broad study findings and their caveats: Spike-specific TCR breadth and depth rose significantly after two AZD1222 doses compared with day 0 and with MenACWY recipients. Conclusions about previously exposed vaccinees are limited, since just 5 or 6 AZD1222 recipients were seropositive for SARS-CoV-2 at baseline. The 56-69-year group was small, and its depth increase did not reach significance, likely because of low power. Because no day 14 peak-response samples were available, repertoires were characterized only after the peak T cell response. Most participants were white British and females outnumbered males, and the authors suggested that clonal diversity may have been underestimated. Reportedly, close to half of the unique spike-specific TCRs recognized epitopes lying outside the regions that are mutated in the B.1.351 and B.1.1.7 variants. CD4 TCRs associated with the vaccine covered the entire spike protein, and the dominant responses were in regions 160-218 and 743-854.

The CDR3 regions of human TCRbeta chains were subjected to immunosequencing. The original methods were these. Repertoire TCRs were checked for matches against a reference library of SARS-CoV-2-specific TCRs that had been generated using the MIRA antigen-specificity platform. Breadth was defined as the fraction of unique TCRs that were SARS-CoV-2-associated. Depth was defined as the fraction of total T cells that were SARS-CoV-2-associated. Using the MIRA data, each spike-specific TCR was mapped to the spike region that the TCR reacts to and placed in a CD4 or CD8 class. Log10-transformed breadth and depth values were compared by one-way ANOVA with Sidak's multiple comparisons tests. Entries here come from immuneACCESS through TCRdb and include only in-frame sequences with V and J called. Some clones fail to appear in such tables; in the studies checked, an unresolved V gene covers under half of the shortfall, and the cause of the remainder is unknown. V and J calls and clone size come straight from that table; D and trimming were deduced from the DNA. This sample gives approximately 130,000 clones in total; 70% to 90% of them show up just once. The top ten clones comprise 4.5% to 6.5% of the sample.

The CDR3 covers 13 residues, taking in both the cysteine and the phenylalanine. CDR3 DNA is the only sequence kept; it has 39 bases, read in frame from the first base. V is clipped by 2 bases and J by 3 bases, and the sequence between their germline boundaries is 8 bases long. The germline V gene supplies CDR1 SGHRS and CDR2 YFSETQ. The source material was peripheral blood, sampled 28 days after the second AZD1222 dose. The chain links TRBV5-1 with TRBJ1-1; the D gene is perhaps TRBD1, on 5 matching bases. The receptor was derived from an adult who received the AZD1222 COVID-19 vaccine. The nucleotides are TGCGCCAGCAGCTTATGGGGGGACACTGAAGCTTTCTTT. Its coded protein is CASSLWGDTEAFF.